The entry that follows covers one T cell receptor (beta chain) sequence. What this receptor recognizes is not known. No quality values exist for individual bases; no much larger clone is one base distant. The data originate from a study of cytomegalovirus exposure and HLA in healthy donors (dated by TCRdb to between 2016 and 2019). For context, the study as a whole: In an earlier analysis of some 610 of the donors, 250 to 350 Gb of sequence data and 100 million or so unique TCR beta sequences from 180 million or so T cells were reported. An early release that covered around 590 HLA-typed donors contained about 300 gigabases of sequencing data and 85 million to 100 million unique TCR sequences. The genetic ancestry cluster associated with self-reported Caucasian donors included about 81% of the 300 to 450 genotyped donors. The aim of the study was to test whether cataloging public T cell receptors could identify signatures of past pathogen exposure. The study used immunosequencing to profile the T cell repertoires of some 600 subjects and linked those repertoires to cytomegalovirus serostatus. A separate validation cohort of some 130 different subjects was used in addition to the roughly 720-subject first cohort. To predict cytomegalovirus infection status, the study brought together high-throughput TCR immunosequencing, statistical association of individual TCRs with disease status, and machine learning. A later analysis re-examined previously published TCR beta repertoires from more than 650 donors and added high-resolution HLA genotyping to investigate patterns of TCR occurrence. The later analysis used no new phenotypic data to find candidate immune exposures, relying instead on TCR beta sequences and their occurrence across donors. To decide whether each TCR beta V gene segment behaved as functional or pseudogenic, an earlier analysis of some 600 of the donors relied on high-throughput TCR beta sequencing. Donor age, sex, ethnicity and CMV serostatus were compiled together with the repertoire data. A later genetic analysis used genome-wide SNP genotypes for 398 of the 666 donors, treating that subset as a discovery cohort. Every discovery cohort repertoire had been produced on one sequencing platform. Class I and class II HLA loci were covered by the typing at four-digit resolution. The number of typed donors differed by locus: 629-630 for A, B, C, DRB1 and DQB1; 522 for DQA1; fewer than 610 for DPA1; and 400 to 480 for DPB1. About 5 DR-DQ haplotypes were handled as single units for association and clustering, since linkage in the cohort was strong. On average, roughly 250,000 unique TCR beta nucleotide sequences were sequenced per donor among some 430 genotyped donors of the cohort, with roughly 20% of those sequences being non-productive. The research as a whole found: According to a later analysis, parvovirus B19, influenza, CMV and Epstein-Barr virus appeared linked to several top co-occurrence clusters. Because some donors lacked HLA typing at each locus, the association tests relied only on the typed subset. Across donors, most TCR sequences were observed very rarely, whereas some public TCRs were present in many individuals. Most CMV-associated TCR beta chains appeared to be HLA-restricted in a later analysis, and the HLA associations seemed to be driven largely by CMV exposure. The classifier was reported to diagnose cytomegalovirus status with high specificity and sensitivity in both the original and validation cohorts. According to the authors, the approach could potentially be generalized to other disease states and immunological phenotypes. Broadly in line with IMGT annotations, most TCR beta V segments showed up in productive rearrangements about 90% or about 30% of the time in an earlier analysis of a few hundred of the donors. Sequencing depth was assumed to be roughly uniform across donors in the presence/absence analyses, though that assumption may not hold. V-gene and J-gene trimming of TCR beta chains was associated with a missense DCLRE1C variant in a later genetic analysis, and the association was replicated in an independent cohort. The sequencing pipeline was judged likely to have produced a cluster of highly shared sequence variants as a technical artifact. A later analysis found that HLA-associated TCR beta chains were more clonally expanded and had lower generation probabilities than equally common non-associated chains. Because counts were too low, 15 to 20 rarely observed V segments, including chromosome 9 orphons, were excluded from the earlier analysis of 500 to 700 of the donors. A later analysis associated 16,951 TCR beta sequences with specific HLA alleles at a false discovery rate of 0.05. A further reported finding was that TCR beta sequences accurately predicted the HLA-A and HLA-B alleles for most subjects in the first cohort. The 87-base-pair reads could not distinguish some IMGT-functional V segments, including TRBV6-2 and TRBV6-3, so those segments were excluded. In this cohort, only TCR beta chains were sequenced, and detectable features were limited by the absence of alpha or paired-chain data. Correlated functional status among segregating V segments might reflect linkage disequilibrium, but an unknown experimental factor could not be ruled out. In the study, about 150 TCR beta chains were listed as associated with cytomegalovirus. Strong co-occurrence of HLA alleles, especially DR and DQ, made assigning TCR associations to individual alleles difficult. According to a later genetic analysis, donors in an Asian-associated ancestry cluster had fewer N-insertions in productive TCRs than the approximately 650-donor mean. In vitro tests confirmed that a few of the cytomegalovirus-associated TCR beta chains recognize cytomegalovirus antigens. In a later analysis, the rate of TCR association differed among HLA loci, with DRB1 alleles having the most associated TCRs and HLA-C alleles having the fewest. Immune exposure information for the cohort was limited to CMV serostatus.

Libraries were built with the immunoSEQ multiplex PCR assay. For the multiplex PCR, a mixture combining 60 forward primers for TCR Vbeta segments and 13 reverse primers for TCR Jbeta segments was used. The CDR3 region of rearranged TCR beta genes was amplified from genomic DNA by a multiplex PCR assay. The amplified TCR beta libraries were sequenced on the Illumina HiSeq System as 87-base-pair reads. The authors' analysis ran thus. In a later analysis, tens of millions of unique TCR beta chains were counted across the roughly 670 repertoires, and approximately 11 million of these chains were shared by at least two donors. Raw reads were error-corrected and collapsed into unique sequences with a nearest-neighbor algorithm that merged closely related sequences to remove PCR and sequencing errors. To assign V, D and J gene segments, CDR3 sequences were aligned to IMGT reference sequences. For a sequence to be retained, at least a six-nucleotide match to both a V gene segment and a J gene segment was required. A rearrangement counted as productive if the CDR3 had no stop codons and remained in frame with V and J, and every other rearrangement counted as non-productive. Following IMGT convention, CDR3 was defined as the stretch from the second conserved V-encoded cysteine to the conserved J-encoded phenylalanine. In an earlier analysis of approximately 500 of the donors, sequences lacking an unambiguous match to a single V gene segment were excluded. In an earlier analysis of 587 of the donors, V segments were called functional above 56.7% productive rearrangements and were called segregating when the between-donor standard deviation exceeded 5%. To diagnose cytomegalovirus status from the catalog of TCR beta chain sequences, a statistical classification framework was built. V and J gene assignment, in a later analysis, came from comparing TCR nucleotide sequences with IMGT/GENE-DB human TR gene sequences. A later analysis assigned CDR3 sequences and most-parsimonious VDJ recombination scenarios with the TCRdist pipeline. In a later analysis, each TCR beta chain was defined by its CDR3 amino acid sequence together with its V-gene family, and reads lacking a unique V-gene family were excluded. To address suspected cross-contamination and a sequencing artifact, a later analysis removed a few hundred highly shared, low-generation-probability nucleotide sequences. In a later analysis, a clonal expansion index was calculated for each public chain from normalized within-repertoire ranks of inferred template counts. In a later analysis, generation probabilities were computed using a VDJ recombination model fitted to out-of-frame rearrangements, and the results were checked against IGoR. A later analysis scored TCR-TCR, TCR-HLA and TCR-CMV co-occurrence with hypergeometric tests, applying a repertoire-size bias correction to TCR pairs. To estimate false discovery rates, a later analysis permuted the HLA or CMV assignments 20 times. In a later analysis, co-occurring TCRs were grouped with DBSCAN, and TCRdist sequence similarity was added when clustering was performed within HLA-allele-positive subsets. Repertoires with fewer than 30,000 or more than 120,000 public chains were left out of co-occurrence clustering, as were roughly five repertoires with anomalous nucleotide sharing. TCRdb obtained this table from immuneACCESS and retained in-frame rearrangements with V and J assigned. These tables miss some clones; where compared with another copy, unresolved V genes account for less than half of the shortfall, and the remainder is unexplained. V and J calls and clone size are as listed in that table; D and trimming were resolved from the DNA. In all, the sample holds some 89,000 clones, and roughly 76% of those were seen once. The ten largest clonotypes hold around 1.9% of the sample.

V is cut back by 2 bases and J by 4 bases, with 7 bases in the junction unmatched. Inclusive of the bounding cysteine and phenylalanine, the CDR3 is 15 residues long. Only the CDR3 DNA stays, 45 bases, in frame from base 1. Looking up the germline V gene yields CDR1 MNHEY and CDR2 SVGAGI. In total, approximately 610 healthy bone marrow donors made up the cohort. At the time of sampling, every cohort member was nominally healthy, though immune exposures that went unrecorded were likely present. The donor was CMV seronegative and belonged to the group of 350 or so seronegative cohort members. Every donor gave a peripheral blood sample, and the peripheral blood mononuclear cells from that sample were used for TCR beta sequencing. The Qiagen DNeasy Blood Extraction Kit was used to extract genomic DNA from the blood cell samples.

The sequence came from a woman aged 25 to 39 in good health and CMV-seronegative. The chain uses TRBV6-5 and TRBJ2-7, with 8 junctional bases fitting TRBD2. Sequencing was done on a sample of PBMCs. This receptor carries the CDR3 CASSYDAGGRYEQYF. The bases read TGTGCCAGCAGTTACGACGCGGGGGGCAGGTACGAGCAGTACTTC.